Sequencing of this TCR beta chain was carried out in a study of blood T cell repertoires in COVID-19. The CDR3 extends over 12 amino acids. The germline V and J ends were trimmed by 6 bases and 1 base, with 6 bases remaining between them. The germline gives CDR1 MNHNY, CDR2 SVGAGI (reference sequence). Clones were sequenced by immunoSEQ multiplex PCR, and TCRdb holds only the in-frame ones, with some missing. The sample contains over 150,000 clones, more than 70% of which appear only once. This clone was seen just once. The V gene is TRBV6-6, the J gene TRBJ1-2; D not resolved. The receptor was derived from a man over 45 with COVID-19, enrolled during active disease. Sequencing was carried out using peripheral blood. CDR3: CASSVLNYGYTF. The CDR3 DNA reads TGTGCCAGCAGCGTCCTTAACTATGGCTACACCTTC.